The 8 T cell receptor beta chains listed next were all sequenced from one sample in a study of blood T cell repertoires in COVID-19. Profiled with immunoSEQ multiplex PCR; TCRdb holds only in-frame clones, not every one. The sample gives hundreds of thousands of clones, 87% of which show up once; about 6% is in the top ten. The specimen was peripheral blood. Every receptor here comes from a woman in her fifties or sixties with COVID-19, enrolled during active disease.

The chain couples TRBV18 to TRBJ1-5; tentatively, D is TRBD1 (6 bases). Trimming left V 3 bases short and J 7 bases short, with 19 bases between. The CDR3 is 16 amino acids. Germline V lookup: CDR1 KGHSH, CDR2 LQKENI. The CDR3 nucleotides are TGTGCCAGCTCACCCTTTAGGGGGGGGGCAAGGCAGCCCCAGCATTTT. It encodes CASSPFRGGARQPQHF.

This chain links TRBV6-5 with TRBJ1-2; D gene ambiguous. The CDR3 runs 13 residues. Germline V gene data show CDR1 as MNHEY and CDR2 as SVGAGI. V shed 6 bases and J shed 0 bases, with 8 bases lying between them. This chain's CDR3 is CASRGRANYGYTF. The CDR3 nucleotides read TGTGCCAGCAGGGGCAGAGCTAACTATGGCTACACCTTC.

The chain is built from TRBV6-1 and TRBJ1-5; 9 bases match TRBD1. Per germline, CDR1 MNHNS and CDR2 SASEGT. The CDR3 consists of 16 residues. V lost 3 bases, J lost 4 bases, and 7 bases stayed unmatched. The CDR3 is CASSEHRDRANQPQHF. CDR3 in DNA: TGTGCCAGCAGTGAGCACCGGGACAGGGCGAATCAGCCCCAGCATTTT.

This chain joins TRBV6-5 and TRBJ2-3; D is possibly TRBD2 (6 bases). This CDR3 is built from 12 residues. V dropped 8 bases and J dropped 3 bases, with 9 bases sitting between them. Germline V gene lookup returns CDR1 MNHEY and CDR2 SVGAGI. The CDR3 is CASSSETDTQYF. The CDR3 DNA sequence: TGTGCCAGCTCTAGCGAAACAGATACGCAGTATTTT.

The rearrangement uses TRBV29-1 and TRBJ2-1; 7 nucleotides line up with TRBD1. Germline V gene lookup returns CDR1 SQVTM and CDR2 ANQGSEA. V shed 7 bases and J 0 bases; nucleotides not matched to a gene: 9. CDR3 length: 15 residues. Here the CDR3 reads CSARRGQSSYNEQFF. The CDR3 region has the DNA TGCAGCGCCCGACGGGGACAGAGCTCCTACAATGAGCAGTTCTTC.

The CDR3 reads CASSFYPTGAQPQHF. Here the CDR3 DNA reads TGTGCCAGCAGTTTTTACCCGACAGGGGCTCAGCCCCAGCATTTT. The chain joins TRBV27 to TRBJ1-5; 8 nucleotides align to TRBD1. V dropped 3 bases and J dropped 6; count of bases not matched to a gene: 7. CDR3 length: 15 amino acids. The germline CDR1 and CDR2 sequences are MNHEY and SMNVEV (reference sequence).

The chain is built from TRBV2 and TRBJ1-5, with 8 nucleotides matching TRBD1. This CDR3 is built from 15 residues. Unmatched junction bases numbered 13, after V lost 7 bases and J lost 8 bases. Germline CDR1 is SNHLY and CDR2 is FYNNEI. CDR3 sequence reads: CASTADRAFSEPQHF. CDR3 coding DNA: TGTGCCAGCACTGCGGACAGGGCGTTTTCTGAGCCCCAGCATTTT.

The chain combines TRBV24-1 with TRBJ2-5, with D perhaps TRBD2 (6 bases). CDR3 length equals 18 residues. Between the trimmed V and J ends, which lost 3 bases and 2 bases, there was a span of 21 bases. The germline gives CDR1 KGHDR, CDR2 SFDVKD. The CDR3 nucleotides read TGTGCCACCAGTGATCTGAAACCCCCGGGACTGCGACAAGAGACCCAGTACTTC. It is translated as CATSDLKPPGLRQETQYF.